The clone carrying this T cell receptor (beta chain) was detected only once. Its antigen is unknown. Together with a sample-barcoded 5' primer, a J-beta primer mix was included in a second PCR lasting about 7 to 11 cycles. TCRdb itself ran the 5' RACE reads through MiXCR, one entry per CDR3 protein. The sample includes around 1.5 million distinct CDR3 sequences, roughly 60% of them seen just once. These data are taken from a study of blood T cells in healthy people across ages. General study points: Aged donors had fewer naive CD4+ cells and lower diversity than long-lived donors. CMV status of donors was not determined, possibly confounding expanded clonotype changes.

The V end was cut by 0 bases, the J end by 3 bases, with 21 bases between. This CDR3 has 18 residues. CDR1 and CDR2 from the germline V gene are SGHRS and YFSETQ. This clonotype was obtained from a young man in good health. The sample comprised blood. V is TRBV5-1 and J is TRBJ2-5; D tentatively fits TRBD1 or TRBD2 (6 bases each). The chain's CDR3 is CASSLVAGGTPIKETQYF. The CDR3 DNA follows: TGCGCCAGCAGCTTGGTCGCTGGGGGGACACCAATTAAAGAGACCCAGTACTTC.